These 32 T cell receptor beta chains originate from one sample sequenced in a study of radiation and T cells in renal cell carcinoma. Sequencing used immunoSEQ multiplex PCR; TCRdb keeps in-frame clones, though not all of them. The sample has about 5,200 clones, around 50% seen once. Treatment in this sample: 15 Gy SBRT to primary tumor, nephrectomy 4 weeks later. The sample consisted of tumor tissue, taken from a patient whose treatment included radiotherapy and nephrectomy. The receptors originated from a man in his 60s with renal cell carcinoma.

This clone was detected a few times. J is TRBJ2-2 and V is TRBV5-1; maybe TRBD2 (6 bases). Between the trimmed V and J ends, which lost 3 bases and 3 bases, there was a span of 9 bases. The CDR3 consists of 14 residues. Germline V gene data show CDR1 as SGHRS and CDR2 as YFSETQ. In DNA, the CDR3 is TGCGCCAGCAGCTCGGGACTTTACACCGGGGAGCTGTTTTTT. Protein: CASSSGLYTGELFF.

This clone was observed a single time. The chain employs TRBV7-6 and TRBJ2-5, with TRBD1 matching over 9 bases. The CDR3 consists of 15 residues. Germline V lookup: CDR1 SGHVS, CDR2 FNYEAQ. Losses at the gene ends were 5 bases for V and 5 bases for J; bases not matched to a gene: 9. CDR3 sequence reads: CASSREGTGRETQYF. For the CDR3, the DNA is TGTGCCAGCAGCCGCGAGGGGACAGGGAGGGAGACCCAGTACTTC.

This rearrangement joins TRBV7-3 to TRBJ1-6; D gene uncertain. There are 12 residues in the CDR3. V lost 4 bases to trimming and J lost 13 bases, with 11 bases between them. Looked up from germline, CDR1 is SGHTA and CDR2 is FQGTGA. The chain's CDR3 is CASSSYSGPLHF. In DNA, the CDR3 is TGTGCCAGCAGCTCCTATTCTGGCCCCCTCCACTTT.

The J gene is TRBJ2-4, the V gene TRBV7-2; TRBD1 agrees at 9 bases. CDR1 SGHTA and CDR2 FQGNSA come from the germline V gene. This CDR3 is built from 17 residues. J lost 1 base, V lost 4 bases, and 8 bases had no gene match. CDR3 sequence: CASSYAGTGRAKNIQYF. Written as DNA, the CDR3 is TGTGCCAGCAGCTACGCGGGGACAGGGCGGGCCAAAAACATTCAGTACTTC.

The CDR3 region has the DNA TGTGCCTGGAGTGGACTAGCCTACGAGCAGTACTTC. Its translation is CAWSGLAYEQYF. V and J are TRBV30 and TRBJ2-5; a weak D match, TRBD2 (6 bases). The assigned J gene may be wrong: the sequence end matches TRBJ2-7 better. Germline V lookup: CDR1 GTSNPN, CDR2 SVGIG (reference sequence). The CDR3 consists of 12 residues.

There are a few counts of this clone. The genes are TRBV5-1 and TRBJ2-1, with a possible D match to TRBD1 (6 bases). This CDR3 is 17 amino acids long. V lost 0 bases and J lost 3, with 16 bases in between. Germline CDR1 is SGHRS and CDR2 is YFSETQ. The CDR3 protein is CASSLGPPIQGYNEQFF. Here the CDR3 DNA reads TGCGCCAGCAGCTTGGGACCTCCGATACAGGGCTACAATGAGCAGTTCTTC.

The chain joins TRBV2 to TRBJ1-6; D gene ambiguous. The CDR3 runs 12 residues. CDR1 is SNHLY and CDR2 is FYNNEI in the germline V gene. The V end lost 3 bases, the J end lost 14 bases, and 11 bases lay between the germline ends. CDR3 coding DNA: TGTGCCAGCAGTGATCGGGCCCGCACCCTCCACTTT. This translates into CASSDRARTLHF. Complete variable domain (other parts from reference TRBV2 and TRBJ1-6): EPEVTQTPSHQVTQMGQEVILRCVPISNHLYFYWYRQILGQKVEFLVSFYNNEISEKSEIFDDQFSVERPDGSNFTLKIRSTKLEDSAMYFCASSDRARTLHFGNGTRLTVT.

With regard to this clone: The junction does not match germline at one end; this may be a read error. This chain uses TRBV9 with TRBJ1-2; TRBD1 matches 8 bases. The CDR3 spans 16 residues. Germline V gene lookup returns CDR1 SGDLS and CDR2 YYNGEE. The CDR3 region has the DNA TGCGCCAGCAGTGAGGACCCACAGGGGGTTGGCTATGGCTACACCTTC. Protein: CASSEDPQGVGYGYTF.

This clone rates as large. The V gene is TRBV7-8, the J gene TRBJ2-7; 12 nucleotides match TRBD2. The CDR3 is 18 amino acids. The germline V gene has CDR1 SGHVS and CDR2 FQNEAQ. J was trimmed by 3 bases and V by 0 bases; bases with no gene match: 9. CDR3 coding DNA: TGTGCCAGCAGCTTAGCTATGACTAGCGGGAGTGTGTTCTACGAGCAGTACTTC. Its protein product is CASSLAMTSGSVFYEQYF.

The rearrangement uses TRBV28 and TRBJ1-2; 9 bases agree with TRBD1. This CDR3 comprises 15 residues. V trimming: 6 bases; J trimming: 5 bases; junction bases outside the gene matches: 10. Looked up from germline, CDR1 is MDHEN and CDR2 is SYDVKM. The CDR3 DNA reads TGTGCCAGCAGCTCACAGGGGGCGGCTTGGTATGGCTACACCTTC. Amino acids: CASSSQGAAWYGYTF.

This chain's CDR3 is CASSYRGRGNTIYF. CDR3 in DNA: TGTGCCAGCAGTTACCGGGGCCGTGGAAACACCATATATTTT. The chain is built from TRBV6-5 and TRBJ1-3; tentatively, D is TRBD1 (5 bases). Germline V CDR1 and CDR2: MNHEY, SVGAGI. V dropped 2 bases and J dropped 3 bases, with 8 bases sitting between them. There are 14 residues in the CDR3.

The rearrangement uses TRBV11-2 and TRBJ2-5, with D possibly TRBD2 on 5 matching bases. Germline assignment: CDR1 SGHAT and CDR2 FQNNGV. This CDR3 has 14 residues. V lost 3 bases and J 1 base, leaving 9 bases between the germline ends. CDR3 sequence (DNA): TGTGCCAGCAGCTTGAGGGCGGCCCAAGAGACCCAGTACTTC. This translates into CASSLRAAQETQYF.

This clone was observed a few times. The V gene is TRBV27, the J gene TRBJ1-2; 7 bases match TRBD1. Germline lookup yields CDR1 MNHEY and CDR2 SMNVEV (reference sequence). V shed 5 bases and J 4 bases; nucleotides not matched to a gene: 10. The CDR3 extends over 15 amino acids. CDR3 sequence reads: CASSPQGDPGYGYTF. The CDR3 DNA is TGTGCCAGCAGTCCCCAGGGGGACCCCGGCTATGGCTACACCTTC.

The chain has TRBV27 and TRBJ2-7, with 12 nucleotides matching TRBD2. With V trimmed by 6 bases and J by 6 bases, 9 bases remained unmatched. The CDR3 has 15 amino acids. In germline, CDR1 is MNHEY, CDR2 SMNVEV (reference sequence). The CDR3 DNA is TGTGCCAGCAGCGTAGATTGGACTAGCGGGACCGAGCAGTACTTC. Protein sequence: CASSVDWTSGTEQYF.

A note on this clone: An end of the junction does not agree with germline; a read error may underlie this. In nucleotides, the CDR3 is TGTGCCAGCAGCCAGGGCCCCCAGGGGCCCATGTATGGCTACACCTTC. Translation gives CASSQGPQGPMYGYTF. This chain links TRBV4-1 with TRBJ1-2; a weak D match, TRBD1 (6 bases). From germline, CDR1 is MGHRA and CDR2 YSYEKL. The CDR3 has 16 amino acids.

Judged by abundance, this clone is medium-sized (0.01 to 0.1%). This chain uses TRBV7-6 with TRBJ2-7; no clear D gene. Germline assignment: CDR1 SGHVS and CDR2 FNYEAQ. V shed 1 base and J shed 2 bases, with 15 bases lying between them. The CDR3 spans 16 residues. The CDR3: CASSLGGPATPYEQYF. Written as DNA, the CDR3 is TGTGCCAGCAGCTTAGGTGGGCCAGCCACTCCCTACGAGCAGTACTTC.

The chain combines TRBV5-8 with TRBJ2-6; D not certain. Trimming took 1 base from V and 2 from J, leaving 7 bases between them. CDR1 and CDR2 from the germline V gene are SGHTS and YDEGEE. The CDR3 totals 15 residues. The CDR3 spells CASSLRTTGANVLTF. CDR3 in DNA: TGTGCCAGCAGCTTGCGAACCACTGGGGCCAACGTCCTGACTTTC.

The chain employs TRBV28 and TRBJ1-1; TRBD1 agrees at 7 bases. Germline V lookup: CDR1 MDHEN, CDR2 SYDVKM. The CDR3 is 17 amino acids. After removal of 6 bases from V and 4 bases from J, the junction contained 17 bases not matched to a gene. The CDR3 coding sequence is TGTGCCAGCAGCGCCCCCACCCTGACACAGGGGAGCACTGAAGCTTTCTTT. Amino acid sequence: CASSAPTLTQGSTEAFF.

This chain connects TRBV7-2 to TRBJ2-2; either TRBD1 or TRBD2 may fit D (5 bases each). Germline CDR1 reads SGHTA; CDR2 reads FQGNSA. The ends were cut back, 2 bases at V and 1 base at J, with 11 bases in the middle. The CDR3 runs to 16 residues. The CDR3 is CASSLRSGGNTGELFF. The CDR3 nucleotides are TGTGCCAGCAGCTTACGCAGTGGGGGGAACACCGGGGAGCTGTTTTTT.

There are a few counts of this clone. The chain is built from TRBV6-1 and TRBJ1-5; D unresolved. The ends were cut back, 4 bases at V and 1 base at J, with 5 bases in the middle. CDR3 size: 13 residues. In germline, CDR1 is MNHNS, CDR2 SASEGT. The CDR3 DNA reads TGTGCCAGCAGTGCGTGGAGCAATCAGCCCCAGCATTTT. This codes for CASSAWSNQPQHF.

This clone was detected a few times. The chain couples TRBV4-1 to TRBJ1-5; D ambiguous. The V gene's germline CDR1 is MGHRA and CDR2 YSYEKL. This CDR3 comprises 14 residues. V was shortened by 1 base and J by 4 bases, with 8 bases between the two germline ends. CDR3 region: CASSQVGQNQPQHF. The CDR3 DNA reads TGCGCCAGCAGCCAAGTGGGCCAGAATCAGCCCCAGCATTTT.

CDR3: CASSFEGTTFYEQYF. The CDR3 nucleotides are TGTGCCAGCAGTTTTGAGGGGACTACCTTCTACGAGCAGTACTTC. The rearrangement links TRBV5-4 to TRBJ2-7; 7 bases map to TRBD2. Unmatched junction bases numbered 11, after V lost 5 bases and J lost 3 bases. There are 15 residues in the CDR3. Germline CDR1 reads SGHNT; CDR2 reads YYREEE (reference sequence).

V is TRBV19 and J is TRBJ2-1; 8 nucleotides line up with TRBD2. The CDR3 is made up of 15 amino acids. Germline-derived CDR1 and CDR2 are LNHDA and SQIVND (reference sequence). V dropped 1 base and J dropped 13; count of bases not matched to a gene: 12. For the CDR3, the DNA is TGTGCCAGTAGTATAGGGGCAGAACGGGGACTAGGTCAGTTCTTC. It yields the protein CASSIGAERGLGQFF. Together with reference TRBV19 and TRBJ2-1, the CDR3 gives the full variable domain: DGGITQSPKYLFRKEGQNVTLSCEQNLNHDAMYWYRQDPGQGLRLIYYSQIVNDFQKGDIAEGYSVSREKKESFPLTVTSAQKNPTAFYLCASSIGAERGLGQFFGPGTRLTVL.

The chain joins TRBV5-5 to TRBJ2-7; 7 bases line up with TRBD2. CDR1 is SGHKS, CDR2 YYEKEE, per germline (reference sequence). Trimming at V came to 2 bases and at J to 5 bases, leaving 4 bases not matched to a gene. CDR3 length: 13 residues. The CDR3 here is CASSLGTTNEQYF. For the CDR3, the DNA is TGTGCCAGCAGCTTAGGGACTACGAACGAGCAGTACTTC.

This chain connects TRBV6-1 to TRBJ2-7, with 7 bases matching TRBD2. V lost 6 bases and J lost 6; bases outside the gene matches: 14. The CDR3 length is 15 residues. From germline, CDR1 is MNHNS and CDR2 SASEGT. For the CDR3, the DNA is TGTGCCAGCAGAGTGGAGTGGACTAGAGGATCCGAGCAGTACTTC. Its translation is CASRVEWTRGSEQYF.

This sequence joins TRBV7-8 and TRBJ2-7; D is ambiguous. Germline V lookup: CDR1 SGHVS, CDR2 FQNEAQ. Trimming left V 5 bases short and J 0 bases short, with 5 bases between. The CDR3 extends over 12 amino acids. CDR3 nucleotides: TGTGCCAGCAGCCCGGGCTCCTACGAGCAGTACTTC. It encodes CASSPGSYEQYF.

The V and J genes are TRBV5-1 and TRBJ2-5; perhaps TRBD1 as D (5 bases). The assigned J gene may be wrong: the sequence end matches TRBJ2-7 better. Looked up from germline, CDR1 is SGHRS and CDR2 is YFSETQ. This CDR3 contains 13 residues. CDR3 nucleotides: TGCGCCAGCAGCTTAAGGGGTTCCTACGAGCAGTACTTC. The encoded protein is CASSLRGSYEQYF.

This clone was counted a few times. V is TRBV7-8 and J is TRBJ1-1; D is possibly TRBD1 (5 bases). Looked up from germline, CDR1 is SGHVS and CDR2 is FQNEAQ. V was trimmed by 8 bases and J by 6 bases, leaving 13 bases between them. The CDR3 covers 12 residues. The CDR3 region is CASVGELAEAFF. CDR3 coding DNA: TGTGCCAGCGTAGGGGAATTAGCTGAAGCTTTCTTT.

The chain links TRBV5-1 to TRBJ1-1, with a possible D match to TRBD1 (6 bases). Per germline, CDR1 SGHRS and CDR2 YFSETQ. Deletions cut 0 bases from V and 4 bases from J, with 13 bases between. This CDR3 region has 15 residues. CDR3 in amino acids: CASSLAIGGGTEAFF. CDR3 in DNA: TGCGCCAGCAGCTTGGCCATAGGAGGGGGCACTGAAGCTTTCTTT.

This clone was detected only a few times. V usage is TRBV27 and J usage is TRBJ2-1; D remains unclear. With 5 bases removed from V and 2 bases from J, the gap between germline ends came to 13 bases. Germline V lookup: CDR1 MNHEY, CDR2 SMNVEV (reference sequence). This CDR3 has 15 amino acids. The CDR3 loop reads CASSPTVEAYNEQFF. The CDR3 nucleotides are TGTGCCAGCAGTCCTACCGTCGAAGCCTACAATGAGCAGTTCTTC.

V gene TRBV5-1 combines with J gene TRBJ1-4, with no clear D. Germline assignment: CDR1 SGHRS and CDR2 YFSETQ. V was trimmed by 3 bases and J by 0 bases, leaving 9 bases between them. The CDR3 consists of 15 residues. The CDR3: CASSWGGTTNEKLFF. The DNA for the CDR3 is TGCGCCAGCAGCTGGGGAGGAACAACTAATGAAAAACTGTTTTTT.

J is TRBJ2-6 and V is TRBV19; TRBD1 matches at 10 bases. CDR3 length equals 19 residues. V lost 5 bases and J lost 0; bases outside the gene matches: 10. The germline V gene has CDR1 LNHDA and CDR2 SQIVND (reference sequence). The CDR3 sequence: CASSRQGQGRLSGANVLTF. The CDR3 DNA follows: TGTGCCAGTAGTCGCCAGGGACAGGGGAGGCTCTCTGGGGCCAACGTCCTGACTTTC.